Listed here are 27 T cell receptor beta chains from one sample, sequenced in a study of blood T cell repertoires in COVID-19. Sequencing used immunoSEQ multiplex PCR; TCRdb keeps in-frame clones, though not all of them. The sample shows more than 90,000 clones, roughly 85% of them seen only once. The specimen was peripheral blood. Source of these receptors: a woman aged 70-85 years with active or convalescent COVID-19.

This clone was picked up one time. This chain joins TRBV12-3 or TRBV12-4 and TRBJ1-1; no definite D call. The CDR3 extends over 13 amino acids. V lost 1 base to trimming and J lost 0 bases, with 3 bases between them. The CDR3, as DNA: TGTGCCAGCAGTTTAGATATGAACACTGAAGCTTTCTTT. Translation gives CASSLDMNTEAFF.

The rearrangement joins TRBV7-9 to TRBJ1-1, with a weak D call TRBD1 (6 bases). The CDR3 extends over 13 amino acids. The germline V gene has CDR1 SEHNR and CDR2 FQNEAQ (reference sequence). Deletions cut 5 bases from V and 0 bases from J, with 7 bases between. As DNA, the CDR3 is TGTGCCAGCAGCGGACAGCTGAACACTGAAGCTTTCTTT. The encoded protein is CASSGQLNTEAFF. The full variable domain, with the rest looked up from reference TRBV7-9 and TRBJ1-1, is DTGVSQNPRHKITKRGQNVTFRCDPISEHNRLYWYRQTLGQGPEFLTYFQNEAQLEKSRLLSDRFSAERPKGSFSTLEIQRTEQGDSAMYLCASSGQLNTEAFFGQGTRLTVV.

The chain recombines TRBV9 with TRBJ2-7; 9 nucleotides agree with TRBD1. The CDR3 is made up of 15 amino acids. Losses at the gene ends were 3 bases for V and 3 bases for J; bases not matched to a gene: 7. Germline CDR1 is SGDLS and CDR2 is YYNGEE. The CDR3 sequence is CASSEGQGAYYEQYF. The CDR3 nucleotides are TGTGCCAGCAGCGAGGGACAGGGAGCTTACTACGAGCAGTACTTC.

The V gene is TRBV2, the J gene TRBJ2-3; D uncertain. The V and J ends lost 5 bases and 5 bases respectively, with 8 bases between them. The CDR3 covers 12 residues. Germline V gene sequence: CDR1 SNHLY, CDR2 FYNNEI. CDR3 in amino acids: CASSPARDTQYF. DNA for the CDR3: TGTGCCAGCAGTCCCGCCAGAGATACGCAGTATTTT.

This clone was observed a few times. The V gene is TRBV7-9, the J gene TRBJ1-4; maybe TRBD1 (5 bases). Germline CDR1 and CDR2: SEHNR and FQNEAQ (reference sequence). The CDR3 extends over 14 amino acids. The V and J ends lost 5 bases and 8 bases respectively, with 15 bases between them. The CDR3 sequence: CASSPGREGEKLFF. Written as DNA, the CDR3 is TGTGCCAGCAGCCCAGGCCGGGAGGGGGAAAAACTGTTTTTT.

J is TRBJ2-7 and V is TRBV24-1; 7 bases fit TRBD2. The CDR3 consists of 14 residues. Germline values: CDR1 KGHDR, CDR2 SFDVKD. The V segment lost 4 bases and the J segment 3 bases; nucleotides outside the gene matches: 5. CDR3 in amino acids: CATSESGLRYEQYF. The CDR3 DNA reads TGTGCCACCAGTGAATCGGGACTACGCTACGAGCAGTACTTC.

Here the CDR3 DNA reads TGTGCCAGCAGGATGTCCGGGGAGGGAAGTGGCTACACCTTC. It yields the protein CASRMSGEGSGYTF. The gene calls are TRBV27 and TRBJ1-2; D is uncertain. V lost 6 bases to trimming and J lost 7 bases, with 18 bases between them. The CDR3 loop spans 14 amino acids. Germline CDR1 MNHEY, CDR2 SMNVEV (reference sequence).

The count of this clone is one. The chain has TRBV11-2 and TRBJ2-1, with a tentative D call TRBD2 (6 bases). The CDR3 totals 14 residues. The V and J ends lost 5 bases and 7 bases respectively, with 15 bases between them. Germline V gene data show CDR1 as SGHAT and CDR2 as FQNNGV. CDR3 sequence: CASSPGTLGNEQFF. The CDR3 nucleotides read TGTGCCAGCAGCCCAGGGACTCTGGGGAATGAGCAGTTCTTC.

The chain has TRBV27 and TRBJ1-4; the match to TRBD1 covers 8 bases. In germline, CDR1 is MNHEY, CDR2 SMNVEV (reference sequence). The CDR3 is 15 residues long. The V and J ends lost 0 bases and 15 bases, in that order; junction bases with no gene match: 12. CDR3: CASSLSRTGKDLLFF. For the CDR3, the DNA is TGTGCCAGCAGTTTATCCCGGACAGGGAAGGACTTATTGTTTTTT.

V is TRBV18 and J is TRBJ2-7; 8 positions agree with TRBD1. Losses at the gene ends were 4 bases for V and 5 bases for J; bases not matched to a gene: 4. Germline lookup yields CDR1 KGHSH and CDR2 LQKENI. CDR3 length equals 13 residues. CDR3 loop: CASSLGQVNEQYF. The CDR3 bases are TGTGCCAGCTCACTGGGACAGGTGAACGAGCAGTACTTC.

The chain has TRBV28 and TRBJ1-4; D is unresolved. In germline, CDR1 is MDHEN, CDR2 SYDVKM. This CDR3 spans 14 amino acids. V was cut by 0 bases and J by 8 bases, with 10 bases left in between. In DNA, the CDR3 is TGTGCCAGCAGTTTATGGTCAGCGGGGGAAAAACTGTTTTTT. Translation: CASSLWSAGEKLFF.

The rearrangement uses TRBV2 and TRBJ1-1; no firm D call. V was shortened by 7 bases and J by 0 bases, with 15 bases between the two germline ends. Per germline, CDR1 SNHLY and CDR2 FYNNEI. The CDR3 is 15 amino acids. DNA of the CDR3: TGTGCCAGCAAGTTTCTACGCCGTATGAACACTGAAGCTTTCTTT. Translated, it gives CASKFLRRMNTEAFF.

The rearrangement uses TRBV5-1 and TRBJ2-1; 9 nucleotides match TRBD2. Germline CDR1 is SGHRS and CDR2 is YFSETQ. The CDR3 runs to 15 residues. The ends lost 4 bases at V and 9 bases at J; junction bases unmatched: 11. The CDR3 coding sequence is TGCGCCAGCAGCCCTAGCGGGACCTGGCTTTTTGAGCAGTTCTTC. This sequence encodes CASSPSGTWLFEQFF. The whole variable domain, filled in from reference TRBV5-1 and TRBJ2-1, reads KAGVTQTPRYLIKTRGQQVTLSCSPISGHRSVSWYQQTPGQGLQFLFEYFSETQRNKGNFPGRFSGRQFSNSRSEMNVSTLELGDSALYLCASSPSGTWLFEQFFGPGTRLTVL.

The chain carries TRBV7-2 and TRBJ2-5; no reliable D call. Trimming removed 0 bases from V and 4 bases from J, with 6 bases in between. CDR1 and CDR2 from the germline V gene are SGHTA and FQGNSA. This CDR3 is 13 amino acids long. In DNA, the CDR3 is TGTGCCAGCAGCTTAGCTGTCGGAGAGACCCAGTACTTC. Amino acid sequence: CASSLAVGETQYF.

The chain combines TRBV10-3 with TRBJ1-3; 8 bases fit TRBD1. From germline, CDR1 is ENHRY and CDR2 SYGVKD. The CDR3 consists of 16 residues. The V and J ends lost 5 bases and 2 bases, in that order; junction bases with no gene match: 8. Here the CDR3 DNA reads TGTGCCATCAGTCGGACGGACAGGGAAGCTGGAAACACCATATATTTT. This encodes CAISRTDREAGNTIYF.

The chain combines TRBV3-1 (or the pseudogene TRBV3-2) with TRBJ2-1; D is undetermined. CDR1 and CDR2 from the germline V gene are LGHDT and YNNKEL (reference sequence). The CDR3 has 15 amino acids. Trimming took 0 bases from V and 0 from J, leaving 6 bases between them. CDR3 sequence reads: CASSQELSSYNEQFF. In DNA, the CDR3 is TGTGCCAGCAGCCAAGAGCTGAGCTCCTACAATGAGCAGTTCTTC.

The V gene is TRBV5-1, the J gene TRBJ2-5, with TRBD2 identical over 10 bases. CDR3 size: 16 residues. V lost 1 base to trimming and J lost 2 bases; unmatched junction nucleotides: 5. Germline-derived CDR1 and CDR2 are SGHRS and YFSETQ. CDR3 sequence reads: CASSLLVTSGQETQYF. The DNA of the CDR3 is TGCGCCAGCAGCTTGTTAGTGACTAGCGGGCAAGAGACCCAGTACTTC.

V usage is TRBV6-6 and J usage is TRBJ1-2, with no clear D. This CDR3 comprises 15 residues. The V gene lost 7 bases and the J gene lost 0 bases, with 15 bases spanning the gap. Germline CDR1 is MNHNY and CDR2 is SVGAGI (reference sequence). Written as DNA, the CDR3 is TGTGCCAGCACCCCGGGGAGGCCGCCTAACTATGGCTACACCTTC. Translation: CASTPGRPPNYGYTF.

V gene TRBV5-1 combines with J gene TRBJ1-4, with 9 bases that match TRBD1. Trimming took 6 bases from V and 7 from J; bases not matched to a gene: 7. Looked up from germline, CDR1 is SGHRS and CDR2 is YFSETQ. The CDR3 is 14 residues long. Here the CDR3 reads CASKGTGPSEKLFF. As DNA, the CDR3 is TGCGCCAGCAAGGGGACAGGGCCGTCTGAAAAACTGTTTTTT. The complete variable domain, with remaining parts taken from reference TRBV5-1 and TRBJ1-4, reads KAGVTQTPRYLIKTRGQQVTLSCSPISGHRSVSWYQQTPGQGLQFLFEYFSETQRNKGNFPGRFSGRQFSNSRSEMNVSTLELGDSALYLCASKGTGPSEKLFFGSGTQLSVL.

Written as DNA, the CDR3 is TGTGCCTGTCCGGACAGGGGAGGGGGAAAACTGTTTTTT. This codes for CACPDRGGGKLFF. V usage is TRBV30 and J usage is TRBJ1-4; 9 nucleotides match TRBD1. From germline, CDR1 is GTSNPN and CDR2 SVGIG (reference sequence). The CDR3 sequence is 13 residues long. V lost 6 bases and J lost 10; bases outside the gene matches: 9.

The chain combines TRBV2 with TRBJ2-2, with a weak D call TRBD1 (6 bases). Trimming removed 6 bases at V and 2 bases at J, with 13 bases between. The CDR3 sequence is 15 residues long. Germline values: CDR1 SNHLY, CDR2 FYNNEI. This chain's CDR3 is CASSETGYNTGELFF. The DNA of the CDR3 is TGTGCCAGCAGCGAAACAGGGTATAACACCGGGGAGCTGTTTTTT.

The chain couples TRBV14 to TRBJ1-2, with a possible D match to TRBD1 (6 bases). CDR3 length equals 14 residues. CDR1 and CDR2 (germline): SGHDN, FVKESK. V was pared by 4 bases and J by 4 bases, with 13 bases between. The CDR3 loop reads CASSPEQGGYGYTF. The CDR3 DNA follows: TGTGCCAGCAGCCCTGAACAGGGTGGCTATGGCTACACCTTC.

The chain combines TRBV10-1 with TRBJ2-2; TRBD2 matches 8 bases. Unmatched junction bases numbered 15, after V lost 9 bases and J lost 0 bases. The CDR3 length is 18 residues. The V gene's germline CDR1 is WNHNN and CDR2 SYGVQD (reference sequence). CDR3 loop: CARWGTSGQKSNTGELFF. CDR3 coding DNA: TGCGCCAGGTGGGGAACTAGCGGCCAAAAATCGAACACCGGGGAGCTGTTTTTT.

This clone was picked up a small number of times. The rearrangement joins TRBV5-1 to TRBJ2-1; perhaps TRBD2 as D (5 bases). The V end lost 0 bases, the J end lost 4 bases, and 11 bases lay between the germline ends. The germline V gene has CDR1 SGHRS and CDR2 YFSETQ. CDR3 length: 15 residues. CDR3 in DNA: TGCGCCAGCAGCTTGGCCCTCGGGGTTTACAATGAGCAGTTCTTC. The encoded protein is CASSLALGVYNEQFF.

This chain links TRBV24-1 with TRBJ2-7; D is unresolved. Per germline, CDR1 KGHDR and CDR2 SFDVKD. Trimming stripped 4 bases from V and 7 bases from J, with 19 bases between. The CDR3 is 15 residues long. CDR3 nucleotides: TGTGCCACCAGTGACCCCCGCCATGTAGGAGAGGAGCAGTACTTC. It codes for CATSDPRHVGEEQYF.

This chain connects TRBV3-1 (or the pseudogene TRBV3-2) to TRBJ1-6, with D possibly matching TRBD1 (6 bases). Trimming cost V 3 bases and J 5 bases, with 8 bases left between them. Germline V CDR1 and CDR2: LGHDT, YNNKEL (reference sequence). The CDR3 consists of 14 residues. Here the CDR3 DNA reads TGTGCCAGCAGCCAGAGACAGGATAATTCACCCCTCCACTTT. This encodes CASSQRQDNSPLHF.

V and J are TRBV14 and TRBJ2-3, with TRBD2 as a possible D gene (5 bases). Per germline, CDR1 SGHDN and CDR2 FVKESK. CDR3 length: 15 residues. The V gene lost 8 bases and the J gene lost 3 bases, with 18 bases spanning the gap. The DNA of the CDR3 is TGTGCCAGCGGACCTTGGCTAGCCGAAACAGATACGCAGTATTTT. This translates into CASGPWLAETDTQYF.